Described below is a single TCR beta chain sequence and its context. Profiling relied on immunoSEQ multiplex PCR, and the TCRdb table lists in-frame clones only, not all of them. The data hold some 150,000 clones, with roughly nine tenths observed a single time. These data are taken from a study of control samples from healthy donors and cancer patients. CDR3 length: 12 residues. Germline CDR1 ENHRY, CDR2 SYGVKD. Trimming removed 5 bases from V and 3 bases from J, with 8 bases in between. The sample was blood. The chain employs TRBV10-3 and TRBJ2-7; D perhaps matches TRBD1 (5 bases). The TCR originated in a young man in good health. The CDR3 DNA reads TGTGCCATCAGTCAGGGTGGCTACGAGCAGTACTTC. Translated: CAISQGGYEQYF.